This TCR beta chain was documented in a study of shared clonotypes between healthy human individuals. Whole-study results and caveats: The generation probabilities recorded for non-shared clonotypes fell below those of clonotypes shared by all four donors. Memory subsets generally showed smaller estimated richness than naive subsets did.

Germline trimming cut 4 bases from V and 8 bases from J; bases unmatched to any gene: 5. Germline CDR1 reads LGHNA; CDR2 reads YNFKEQ. This CDR3 spans 14 amino acids. Remarks on this clone: What it recognizes is unknown.

The method was immunoSEQ multiplex PCR; TCRdb's version includes in-frame clones alone and lacks a portion of them. The sample has approximately 1,000,000 clones; around three quarters are singletons. Source material: memory CD4+ T cells from PBMCs. Described subset: CD45RA-negative fraction. The chain recombines TRBV4-2 with TRBJ1-4; the match to TRBD1 covers 9 bases. This sequence originates from a man aged 18 to 29 in good health. Some clones in this sample may be carry-over from other donors' samples. The DNA of the CDR3 is TGTGCCAGCAGCCGAATGGGGACAGGGGAAAAACTGTTTTTT. Protein product: CASSRMGTGEKLFF.